Each of the 3 T cell receptor beta chains below was sequenced from the same sample in a study of blood T cell repertoires in COVID-19. Data came from immunoSEQ multiplex PCR; TCRdb stores just in-frame clones and leaves some out. The table includes under 250,000 clones, roughly 85% detected once. The specimen sequenced was PBMCs or T cells enriched from blood (not recorded which). The receptors come from a man aged 25 to 45 who had recovered from COVID-19.

The rearrangement joins TRBV28 to TRBJ2-7, with 7 bases fitting TRBD2. V lost 3 bases, J lost 0 bases, and 5 bases stayed unmatched. This CDR3 comprises 15 residues. Per the germline V gene, CDR1 is MDHEN and CDR2 is SYDVKM. DNA of the CDR3: TGTGCCAGCAGTTTCGGGGGGACGGGCTCCTACGAGCAGTACTTC. Protein sequence: CASSFGGTGSYEQYF.

CDR3 amino acids: CASSLEGPANYGYTF. The CDR3 coding sequence is TGTGCCAGCAGCTTGGAGGGACCAGCTAACTATGGCTACACCTTC. V usage is TRBV7-8 and J usage is TRBJ1-2; possibly TRBD1 for D (5 bases). V lost 3 bases to trimming and J lost 0 bases, with 11 bases between them. Germline V gene data show CDR1 as SGHVS and CDR2 as FQNEAQ. This CDR3 comprises 15 residues.

The V call is TRBV6-5, the J call TRBJ2-3; 7 nucleotides agree with TRBD2. V shed 4 bases and J 1 base; nucleotides not matched to a gene: 5. Germline assignment: CDR1 MNHEY and CDR2 SVGAGI. The CDR3 has 15 amino acids. DNA of the CDR3: TGTGCCAGCAGTTGGTCTAGCGGACGCACAGATACGCAGTATTTT. It yields the protein CASSWSSGRTDTQYF.